Detailed here is one T cell receptor (beta chain). The germline V gene has CDR1 LGHNA and CDR2 YSLEER. V lost 5 bases and J lost 6; bases outside the gene matches: 7. The CDR3 loop spans 14 amino acids. This sample stems from a study of technical replicates of blood from a handful of donors. The method was immunoSEQ multiplex PCR; TCRdb's version includes in-frame clones alone and lacks a portion of them. Of around 72,000 clones detected, approximately 90% appear once; the ten largest clones hold around 0.37%. This clonotype was obtained from a human donor in good health. Sequencing used T cells isolated from PBMCs. The rearrangement uses TRBV4-3 and TRBJ2-7; 10 nucleotides match TRBD2. The chain's CDR3 is CASSEREGVGEQYF. In nucleotides, the CDR3 is TGCGCCAGCAGCGAGCGGGAGGGAGTGGGCGAGCAGTACTTC.